The 9 T cell receptor beta chains given below trace back to one sample, sequenced in a study of T cell responses to AZD1222 COVID-19 vaccine. Clones were read by immunoSEQ multiplex PCR, and TCRdb kept only the in-frame ones, dropping some. The profile shows some 150,000 clones, around 93% of them singletons. This sample comprised peripheral blood, obtained on day 0 of AZD1222 vaccination. The receptors derive from an adult in good health.

This rearrangement joins TRBV19 to TRBJ2-2; 7 bases line up with TRBD1. Germline V lookup: CDR1 LNHDA, CDR2 SQIVND (reference sequence). V trimming: 3 bases; J trimming: 6 bases; junction bases outside the gene matches: 10. The CDR3 is made up of 16 amino acids. The CDR3: CASSIGPGGESGELFF. The CDR3 region has the DNA TGTGCCAGTAGTATCGGCCCAGGGGGAGAGTCCGGGGAGCTGTTTTTT.

This rearrangement joins TRBV7-9 to TRBJ1-2, with 7 bases matching TRBD1. Germline CDR1 reads SEHNR; CDR2 reads FQNEAQ (reference sequence). With 0 bases clipped from V and 6 bases from J, the junction kept 4 bases outside the gene matches. This CDR3 is 14 amino acids long. The CDR3 DNA is TGTGCCAGCAGCTTAGCCCAACAGGGGCATGGCTACACCTTC. Translating it yields CASSLAQQGHGYTF.

The chain couples TRBV15 to TRBJ1-4; possibly TRBD1 for D (6 bases). In germline, CDR1 is LNHNV, CDR2 YYDKDF (reference sequence). Trimming pared 0 bases from V and 7 bases from J, leaving 12 bases between. CDR3 size: 15 residues. CDR3: CATSRDGGIGEKLFF. CDR3 in DNA: TGTGCCACCAGCAGAGATGGGGGCATTGGTGAAAAACTGTTTTTT.

Only one count was recorded for this clone. The chain has TRBV7-3 and TRBJ2-1; no clear D. Trimming cost V 0 bases and J 7 bases, with 7 bases left between them. This CDR3 contains 13 residues. The germline V gene has CDR1 SGHTA and CDR2 FQGTGA. The CDR3 nucleotides are TGTGCCAGCAGCTTAACTACTCGGAATGAGCAGTTCTTC. Protein product: CASSLTTRNEQFF. Combining the CDR3 with reference TRBV7-3 and TRBJ2-1 gives the whole variable domain GAGVSQTPSNKVTEKGKYVELRCDPISGHTALYWYRQSLGQGPEFLIYFQGTGAADDSGLPNDRFFAVRPEGSVSTLKIQRTERGDSAVYLCASSLTTRNEQFFGPGTRLTVL.

This clone appeared once. The gene calls are TRBV9 and TRBJ1-5; D might be TRBD1 (5 bases). The CDR3 is 15 residues long. Trimming took 4 bases from V and 1 from J, leaving 12 bases between them. Germline V CDR1 and CDR2: SGDLS, YYNGEE. The CDR3, as DNA: TGTGCCAGCAGCCTTAGCGGGGGGAGCAATCAGCCCCAGCATTTT. This codes for CASSLSGGSNQPQHF. Full variable domain (rest looked up from reference TRBV9 and TRBJ1-5): DSGVTQTPKHLITATGQRVTLRCSPRSGDLSVYWYQQSLDQGLQFLIQYYNGEERAKGNILERFSAQQFPDLHSELNLSSLELGDSALYFCASSLSGGSNQPQHFGDGTRLSIL.

The V gene is TRBV5-1, the J gene TRBJ2-2; 7 nucleotides align to TRBD1. V lost 3 bases, J lost 6 bases, and 5 bases stayed unmatched. Germline CDR1 and CDR2: SGHRS and YFSETQ. The CDR3 has 14 amino acids. DNA for the CDR3: TGCGCCAGCAGCTCGACAGGGTCGGCCGGGGAGCTGTTTTTT. This encodes CASSSTGSAGELFF.

This chain connects TRBV18 to TRBJ1-6, with 7 bases matching TRBD1. CDR1 and CDR2 (germline): KGHSH, LQKENI. The CDR3 extends over 15 amino acids. V was clipped by 3 bases and J by 10 bases; unmatched bases: 9. CDR3 loop: CASSPVETGYSPLHF. CDR3 nucleotides: TGTGCCAGCTCACCGGTTGAGACAGGGTACTCACCCCTCCACTTT.

The chain has TRBV7-9 and TRBJ1-6; no definite D call. The ends were cut back, 5 bases at V and 8 bases at J, with 13 bases in the middle. The CDR3 runs to 14 residues. Germline CDR1 and CDR2: SEHNR and FQNEAQ (reference sequence). CDR3 amino acids: CASSARPLDSPLHF. The CDR3 DNA sequence: TGTGCCAGCAGCGCCCGGCCCCTGGATTCACCCCTCCACTTT.

The chain links TRBV27 to TRBJ2-7; D may be TRBD2 (5 bases). The CDR3 totals 14 residues. Germline CDR1 MNHEY, CDR2 SMNVEV (reference sequence). The V end was cut by 4 bases, the J end by 4 bases, with 14 bases between. The CDR3 nucleotides read TGTGCCAGCAGTTCGAGTTTATCGGGGTACGAGCAGTACTTC. As protein: CASSSSLSGYEQYF.